Sequencing of this T cell receptor beta chain was carried out in a study of shared clonotypes between healthy human individuals. Study-level information: Ranging from 18 to 49 in age, donors were two women and a few men.

V dropped 0 bases and J dropped 4; count of bases not matched to a gene: 11. The CDR3 totals 18 residues. CDR1 and CDR2 from the germline V gene are MNHNS and SASEGT. Of note for this clone: Its target is not known.

Measured with immunoSEQ multiplex PCR; TCRdb has only the in-frame clones, and not every one. The sample has some 2,500,000 clones, over 85% seen once; the top ten hold approximately 0.37%. Study outcomes and limitations: Naive subsets generally had larger estimated richness than memory subsets.

Sequenced: naive CD4+ T cells from PBMCs. Specified subset: CD45RA+ positively selected. The clonotype originates from a young man in good health. Some clones in this sample may be carry-over from other donors' samples. The chain links TRBV6-1 to TRBJ2-1; 8 bases fit TRBD1. The CDR3 coding sequence is TGTGCCAGCAGTGAAGCAGGGACAGGACGACCTACTTACAATGAGCAGTTCTTC. Protein: CASSEAGTGRPTYNEQFF.